What follows is one T cell receptor beta chain and its context. Seattle-derived patients entered the study during active infection and were followed longitudinally. Under the authors' procedure: How many nucleated cells were present was estimated from reference gene primer amplification. This table comes from immunoSEQ multiplex PCR, and its TCRdb copy is limited to in-frame clones, with some not included. V and J calls and clone size are those listed in that table; D and trimming were worked out from the DNA. This sample has 190,000 or so clones, with roughly 81% found just once. This record comes from a study of blood T cell repertoires in COVID-19. The wider study: From the United States, Italy and Spain came samples of acute and convalescent COVID-19. Nucleic acid was either cDNA or gDNA, and it came from T cells, B-cell-depleted T cells, or PBMCs.

Germline assignment: CDR1 SGHTA and CDR2 FQGNSA. The CDR3 has 15 residues. Germline trimming cut 3 bases from V and 4 bases from J; bases unmatched to any gene: 5. Material: peripheral blood. V and J are TRBV7-2 and TRBJ2-1; 8 bases agree with TRBD2. The TCR originated in an elderly woman with COVID-19, enrolled during active disease. The CDR3 DNA reads as TGTGCCAGCAGCTTTGCGGGAGGACCTTACAATGAGCAGTTCTTC. Amino acids: CASSFAGGPYNEQFF.